This T cell receptor beta chain was retrieved from a study of blood T cell repertoires in COVID-19. Study-wide background: Samples of COVID-19 (acute and convalescent) were obtained from the United States, Italy and Spain.

The CDR3 covers 14 residues. The germline V gene encodes CDR1 SGHTA and CDR2 FQGNSA. The V gene lost 3 bases and the J gene lost 6 bases, with 13 bases spanning the gap. This clone was detected a few times. Authors' analysis steps: Reference gene primer amplification yielded estimated nucleated cell counts. Method: immunoSEQ multiplex PCR; TCRdb's copy keeps in-frame clones and lacks some. V, J and clone size derive from that table, while D and trimming were established from the DNA sequence. The table shows approximately 280,000 clones, with roughly 87% occurring only once. Participants were aged about 18 to 90 years, lived in around 22 US areas, and enrolled virtually. Cohort 3 donors counted as recovered after two negative PCRs, clearance, or resolved symptoms.

This clonotype originated in a woman aged 40-49 years who had recovered from COVID-19. The specimen was PBMCs or T cells enriched from blood (not recorded which). V and J are TRBV7-2 and TRBJ2-3; possible D gene TRBD2, 5 bases. The CDR3 sequence is CASSLDSAPDTQYF. CDR3 nucleotides: TGTGCCAGCAGCTTGGACTCCGCCCCCGATACGCAGTATTTT.